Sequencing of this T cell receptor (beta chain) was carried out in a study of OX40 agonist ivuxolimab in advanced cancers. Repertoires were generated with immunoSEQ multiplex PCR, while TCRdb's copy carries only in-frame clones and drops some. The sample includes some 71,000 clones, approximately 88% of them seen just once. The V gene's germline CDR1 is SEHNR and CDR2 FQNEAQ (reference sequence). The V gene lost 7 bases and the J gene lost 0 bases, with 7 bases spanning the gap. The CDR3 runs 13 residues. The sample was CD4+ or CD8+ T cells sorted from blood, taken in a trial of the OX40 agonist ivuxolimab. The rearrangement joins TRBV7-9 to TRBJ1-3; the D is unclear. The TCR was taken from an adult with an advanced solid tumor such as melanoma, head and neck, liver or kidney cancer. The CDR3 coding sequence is TGTGCCAGCAAACATTACTCTGGAAACACCATATATTTT. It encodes CASKHYSGNTIYF. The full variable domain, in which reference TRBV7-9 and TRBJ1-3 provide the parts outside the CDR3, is DTGVSQNPRHKITKRGQNVTFRCDPISEHNRLYWYRQTLGQGPEFLTYFQNEAQLEKSRLLSDRFSAERPKGSFSTLEIQRTEQGDSAMYLCASKHYSGNTIYFGEGSWLTVV.